This TCR beta chain was documented in a study of CD8+ T cells in alopecia areata. Study-wide background: Grafted skin came from C3H/HeJ donors with spontaneous alopecia (about 6-13 months old) and was placed on approximately 7-10-week-old female C3H/HeJ mice. General study points: Scalp sample data also include resident alphabeta T cells from normal skin. Whereas mice showed it more clearly, TCR sharing across patients was murkier, possibly because of HLA.

Extraction of RNA preceded its reverse transcription into cDNA, which served as the sequencing template. Method: immunoSEQ multiplex PCR; TCRdb's copy keeps in-frame clones and lacks some. The table lists more than 250,000 clones, with no singletons. The germline V gene has CDR1 NSHNY and CDR2 SYGAGN. The CDR3 consists of 15 residues. This clone was found a few times. Its target is unknown. Mouse gene names and germline throughout. The read ends 4 residues shy of where the CDR3 ends; the end is completed using the germline J gene. Sorting used CD4, CD8alpha, NKG2D, NKG2ACE and other markers on pooled cutaneous lymph node cells.

The rearrangement uses TRBV13-1 and TRBJ1-2, with a tentative D call TRBD1 (6 bases). The sample taken for sequencing was CD4+ T cells sorted from a lymph node. This receptor was taken from a C3H/HeJ mouse with alopecia areata. For the strain, the MHC haplotype given is H2-k. The CDR3 loop reads CASSDTGGALGDYTF. The covered CDR3 bases are TGTGCCAGCAGTGACACTGGGGGGGCGCTCGGC.